The 21 T cell receptor beta chains in this list originate from one sample, sequenced in a study of blood T cells in healthy people across ages. A second PCR, run for about 7 to 11 cycles, used a sample-barcoded 5' primer plus a J-beta primer mix. MiXCR was run by TCRdb on the 5' RACE reads, yielding one entry per CDR3 protein. The sample shows about 570,000 distinct CDR3 sequences, approximately 25% of them seen only once. Sequencing was done on a sample of blood. These receptors came from a woman in her 70s in good health.

This chain links TRBV6-1 with TRBJ2-5; D is uncertain. The J call may not be correct, given that the DNA end is closer to TRBJ2-1. The CDR3 runs 15 residues. Germline V gives CDR1 MNHNS, CDR2 SASEGT. In DNA form, the CDR3 reads TGTGCCAGCAGTTCAACGGGTCAAGGCTACAATGAGCAGTTCTTC. Translation: CASSSTGQGYNEQFF.

The rearrangement links TRBV2 to TRBJ1-4; tentatively, D is TRBD1 (5 bases). V gave up 4 bases and J gave up 4 bases, with 10 bases separating them. Germline-derived CDR1 and CDR2 are SNHLY and FYNNEI. This CDR3 has 14 amino acids. The CDR3 here is CASSGRDRNEKLFF. The CDR3 bases are TGTGCCAGCAGTGGCCGGGACCGTAATGAAAAACTGTTTTTT. Full variable domain (remainder filled in from reference TRBV2 and TRBJ1-4): EPEVTQTPSHQVTQMGQEVILRCVPISNHLYFYWYRQILGQKVEFLVSFYNNEISEKSEIFDDQFSVERPDGSNFTLKIRSTKLEDSAMYFCASSGRDRNEKLFFGSGTQLSVL.

The V gene is TRBV7-2, the J gene TRBJ2-3, with TRBD1 as a possible D gene (5 bases). CDR1 SGHTA and CDR2 FQGNSA come from the germline V gene. CDR3 length: 13 amino acids. V was trimmed by 2 bases and J by 6 bases, leaving 9 bases between them. The CDR3 is CASSLRGWDTQYF. The CDR3 DNA reads as TGTGCCAGCAGCTTAAGGGGCTGGGATACGCAGTATTTT.

This clonotype has a handful of counts. This chain joins TRBV4-1 and TRBJ2-2; D ambiguous. V lost 1 base to trimming and J lost 4 bases, with 4 bases between them. Germline CDR1 reads MGHRA; CDR2 reads YSYEKL. The CDR3 sequence is 13 residues long. Here the CDR3 DNA reads TGCGCCAGCAGCCAAGGACTCACCGGGGAGCTGTTTTTT. Protein product: CASSQGLTGELFF.

The V gene is TRBV4-3, the J gene TRBJ2-3; D assignment may be TRBD1 or TRBD2 (6 bases each). The V end lost 2 bases, the J end lost 4 bases, and 19 bases lay between the germline ends. Germline CDR1 and CDR2: LGHNA and YSLEER. The CDR3 extends over 17 amino acids. CDR3 loop: CASSQSPRGGNSDTQYF. The CDR3 DNA follows: TGCGCCAGCAGCCAATCTCCAAGAGGGGGGAATTCAGATACGCAGTATTTT.

This clonotype showed up many times. The rearrangement links TRBV13 to TRBJ2-7; the D gene could be TRBD1 or TRBD2 (6 bases each). This CDR3 spans 16 amino acids. The germline CDR1 and CDR2 sequences are PRHDT and FYEKMQ (reference sequence). Trimming took 4 bases from V and 7 from J, leaving 23 bases between them. The CDR3 DNA reads as TGTGCCAGCAGCTCGACCTTCGGGGGCCACATGGGGGAGCAGTACTTC. Translated, it gives CASSSTFGGHMGEQYF.

Regarding this clonotype: Sequence at one end of the junction differs from germline and may be a read error. The CDR3 spells CASREGGASEGYTF. The DNA for the CDR3 is TGTGCCAGCAGGGAAGGGGGCGCCTCGGAAGGCTACACCTTC. The genes are TRBV6-1 and TRBJ1-2; 7 nucleotides line up with TRBD1. CDR3 length equals 14 residues. Per germline, CDR1 MNHNS and CDR2 SASEGT.

The chain couples TRBV7-2 to TRBJ1-2, with D possibly TRBD1 on 6 matching bases. The CDR3 covers 14 residues. The germline CDR1 and CDR2 sequences are SGHTA and FQGNSA. V gave up 8 bases and J gave up 2 bases, with 15 bases separating them. CDR3 loop: CASGSTGHNYGYTF. CDR3 sequence (DNA): TGTGCCAGCGGCTCGACAGGACACAACTATGGCTACACCTTC.

The chain joins TRBV20-1 to TRBJ1-4, with D uncertain. Deletions cut 0 bases from V and 6 bases from J, with 5 bases between. The germline gives CDR1 DFQATT, CDR2 SNEGSKA (reference sequence). CDR3 size: 12 residues. CDR3 nucleotide sequence: TGCAGTGCTAGAGAATTCGATGAAAAACTGTTTTTT. Translated: CSAREFDEKLFF.

The chain's CDR3 is CASSPSGGGHTGELFF. The DNA of the CDR3 is TGTGCCAGCAGCCCCTCTGGCGGGGGCCACACCGGGGAGCTGTTTTTT. This chain uses TRBV28 with TRBJ2-2; a weak D match, TRBD2 (7 bases). The CDR3 is 16 residues long. V was trimmed by 6 bases and J by 3 bases, leaving 17 bases between them. CDR1 is MDHEN and CDR2 is SYDVKM in the germline V gene.

Many counts were recorded for this clonotype. This chain uses TRBV7-2 with TRBJ1-5; D might be TRBD1 (5 bases). Germline V gives CDR1 SGHTA, CDR2 FQGNSA. The CDR3 totals 13 residues. Deletions cut 5 bases from V and 5 bases from J, with 10 bases between. The CDR3 loop reads CASSPQGDQPQHF. Here the CDR3 DNA reads TGTGCCAGCAGCCCTCAGGGCGATCAGCCCCAGCATTTT.

Turning to this clonotype: The junction and the germline gene differ at one end; a read error may be behind it. The chain joins TRBV7-2 to TRBJ2-7, with TRBD1 matching 8 bases. The CDR3 covers 15 residues. The V gene's germline CDR1 is SGHTA and CDR2 FQGNSA. The CDR3 DNA is TGTGCCAGCAGCCCGCGGACAGGGCACTCCTACAAGCAGTACTTC. It codes for CASSPRTGHSYKQYF. Full variable domain (outside the CDR3, taken from reference TRBV7-2 and TRBJ2-7): GAGVSQSPSNKVTEKGKDVELRCDPISGHTALYWYRQSLGQGLEFLIYFQGNSAPDKSGLPSDRFSAERTGGSVSTLTIQRTQQEDSAVYLCASSPRTGHSYKQYFGPGTRLTVT.

The CDR3 spells CASSPPGLQGGKLFF. The CDR3, as DNA: TGTGCCAGCTCACCTCCGGGGCTCCAAGGGGGAAAACTGTTTTTT. V usage is TRBV18 and J usage is TRBJ1-4; a possible D gene is TRBD1 (6 bases). Between the trimmed V and J ends, which lost 3 bases and 10 bases, there was a span of 18 bases. Germline loops: CDR1 KGHSH, CDR2 LQKENI. This CDR3 has 15 amino acids.

This clonotype occurred a few times. At one end, the junction sequence differs from germline, possibly due to a read error. The chain is built from TRBV18 and TRBJ1-1; D gene ambiguous. The CDR3 runs 16 residues. Germline values: CDR1 KGHSH, CDR2 LQKENI. The CDR3 DNA sequence: TGCGCCAGCTCACCTGGGAGGGTAAGGGAAGGGACTGAAGCTTTCTTT. It encodes CASSPGRVREGTEAFF.

The chain recombines TRBV30 with TRBJ1-4; D is uncertain. V lost 3 bases and J lost 6, with 14 bases in between. The length of the CDR3 is 14 residues. CDR1 is GTSNPN and CDR2 is SVGIG in the germline V gene (reference sequence). The CDR3 here is CAWSNGISYEKLFF. Written as DNA, the CDR3 is TGTGCCTGGAGCAACGGGATTTCTTATGAAAAACTGTTTTTT.

The sample holds one count of this clonotype. The chain is built from TRBV12-5 and TRBJ2-5, with D unclear. Matching the DNA end better, TRBJ2-1 makes the J call doubtful. Germline V gene data show CDR1 as LGHNT and CDR2 as FRNRAP. This CDR3 spans 14 amino acids. The CDR3 DNA follows: TGTGCTAGTGGTTTAGGGAAAGAAGCCAATGAGCAGTTCTTC. Translated, it gives CASGLGKEANEQFF.

The chain links TRBV7-3 to TRBJ2-1; perhaps TRBD2 as D (7 bases). The CDR3 runs to 15 residues. The germline V gene has CDR1 SGHTA and CDR2 FQGTGA. Trimming pared 2 bases from V and 6 bases from J, leaving 14 bases between. The CDR3 nucleotides read TGTGCCAGCAGCTTAGGGGGAGGGGGGTCCAATGAGCAGTTCTTC. Its translation: CASSLGGGGSNEQFF.

This chain uses TRBV6-6 with TRBJ1-3; a weak D match, TRBD1 (6 bases). The CDR3 contains 11 residues. Germline V gives CDR1 MNHNY, CDR2 SVGAGI (reference sequence). The CDR3 DNA sequence: TGTTCCTCCGGGACACGCAACACCATATATTTT. This sequence encodes CSSGTRNTIYF.

This clonotype showed up just a few times. The genes are TRBV4-2 and TRBJ2-2; TRBD2 aligns across 8 bases. CDR1 and CDR2 (germline): LGHNA, YNFKEQ. The CDR3 length is 18 residues. Trimming took 0 bases from V and 4 from J; bases not matched to a gene: 10. This chain's CDR3 is CASSQEGSRGASTGELFF. The CDR3 DNA reads TGTGCCAGCAGCCAAGAAGGCTCGCGGGGGGCATCCACCGGGGAGCTGTTTTTT.

This clonotype was seen more than once but under ten times. The chain employs TRBV5-6 and TRBJ2-1; D ambiguous. The CDR3 is made up of 14 amino acids. The germline V gene encodes CDR1 SGHDT and CDR2 YYEEEE. V was shortened by 0 bases and J by 3 bases, with 7 bases between the two germline ends. The CDR3 reads CASSLDSFYNEQFF. The CDR3, as DNA: TGTGCCAGCAGCTTGGACTCGTTCTACAATGAGCAGTTCTTC.

In the case of this clonotype: One end of the junction does not line up with germline, which may come from a read error. The chain employs TRBV9 and TRBJ2-5; possibly TRBD1 or TRBD2 for D (5 bases each). CDR3 length equals 13 residues. Germline-derived CDR1 and CDR2 are SGDLS and YYNGEE. The CDR3 protein is CASSGGGGQTQCF. In nucleotides, the CDR3 is TGTGCCAGCAGCGGTGGGGGTGGGCAGACCCAGTGCTTC.